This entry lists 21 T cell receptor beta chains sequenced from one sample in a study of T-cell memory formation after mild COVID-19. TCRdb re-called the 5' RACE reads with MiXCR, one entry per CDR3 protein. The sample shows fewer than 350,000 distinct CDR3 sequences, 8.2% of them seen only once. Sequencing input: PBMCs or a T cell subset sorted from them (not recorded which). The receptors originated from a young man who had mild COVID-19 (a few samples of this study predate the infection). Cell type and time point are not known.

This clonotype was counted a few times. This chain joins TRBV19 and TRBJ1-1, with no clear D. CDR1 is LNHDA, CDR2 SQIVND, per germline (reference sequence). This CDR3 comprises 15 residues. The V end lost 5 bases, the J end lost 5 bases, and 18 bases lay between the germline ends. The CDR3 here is CASSDWRAEDTEAFF. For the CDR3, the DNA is TGTGCCAGTAGTGACTGGCGGGCTGAGGATACTGAAGCTTTCTTT.

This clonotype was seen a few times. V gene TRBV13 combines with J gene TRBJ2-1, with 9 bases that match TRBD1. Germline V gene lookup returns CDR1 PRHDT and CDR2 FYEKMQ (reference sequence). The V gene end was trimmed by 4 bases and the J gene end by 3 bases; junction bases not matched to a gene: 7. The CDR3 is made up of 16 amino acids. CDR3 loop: CASSSYGTGNYNEQFF. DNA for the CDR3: TGTGCCAGCAGCTCATACGGGACAGGGAACTACAATGAGCAGTTCTTC. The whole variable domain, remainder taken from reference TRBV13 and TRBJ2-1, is AAGVIQSPRHLIKEKRETATLKCYPIPRHDTVYWYQQGPGQDPQFLISFYEKMQSDKGSIPDRFSAQQFSDYHSELNMSSLELGDSALYFCASSSYGTGNYNEQFFGPGTRLTVL.

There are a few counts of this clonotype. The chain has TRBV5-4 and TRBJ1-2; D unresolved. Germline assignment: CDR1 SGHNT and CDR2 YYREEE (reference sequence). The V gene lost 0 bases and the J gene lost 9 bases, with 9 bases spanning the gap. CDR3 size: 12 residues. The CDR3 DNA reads TGTGCCAGCAGCTTGGTCCCGGGGAGCTACACCTTC. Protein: CASSLVPGSYTF. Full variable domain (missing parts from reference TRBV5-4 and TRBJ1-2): ETGVTQSPTHLIKTRGQQVTLRCSSQSGHNTVSWYQQALGQGPQFIFQYYREEENGRGNFPPRFSGLQFPNYSSELNVNALELDDSALYLCASSLVPGSYTFGSGTRLTVV.

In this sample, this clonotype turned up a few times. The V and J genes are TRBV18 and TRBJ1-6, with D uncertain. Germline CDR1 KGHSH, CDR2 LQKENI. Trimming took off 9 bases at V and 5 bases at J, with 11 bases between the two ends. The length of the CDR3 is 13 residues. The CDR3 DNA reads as TGTGCCAGTCTGCCCAATAATAATTCACCCCTCCACTTT. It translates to CASLPNNNSPLHF.

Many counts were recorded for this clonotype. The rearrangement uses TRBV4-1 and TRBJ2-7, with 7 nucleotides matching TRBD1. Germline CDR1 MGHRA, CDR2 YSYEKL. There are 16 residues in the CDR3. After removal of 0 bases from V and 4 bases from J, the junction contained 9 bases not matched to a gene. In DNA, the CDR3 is TGCGCCAGCAGCCAAGAGAGAAGGGGGCGAGGATACGAGCAGTACTTC. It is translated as CASSQERRGRGYEQYF.

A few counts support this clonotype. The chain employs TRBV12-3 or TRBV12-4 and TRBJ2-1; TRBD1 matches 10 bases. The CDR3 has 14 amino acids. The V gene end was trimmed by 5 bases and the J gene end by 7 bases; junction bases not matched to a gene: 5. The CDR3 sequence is CASSPRQGANEQFF. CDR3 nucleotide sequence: TGTGCCAGCAGTCCCCGACAGGGGGCGAATGAGCAGTTCTTC.

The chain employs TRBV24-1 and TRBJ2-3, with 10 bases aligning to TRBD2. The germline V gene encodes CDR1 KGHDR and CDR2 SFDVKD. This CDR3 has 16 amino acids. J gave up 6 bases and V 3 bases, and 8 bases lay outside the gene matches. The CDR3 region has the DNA TGTGCCACCAGTGATACCGGGACTAGCGCGGCGGATACGCAGTATTTT. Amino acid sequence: CATSDTGTSAADTQYF.

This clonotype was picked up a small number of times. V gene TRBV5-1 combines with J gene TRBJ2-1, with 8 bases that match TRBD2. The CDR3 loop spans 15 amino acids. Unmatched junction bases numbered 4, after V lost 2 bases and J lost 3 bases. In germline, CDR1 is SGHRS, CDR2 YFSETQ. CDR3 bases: TGCGCCAGCAGCTTAGTCGGGGGGGTCTACAATGAGCAGTTCTTC. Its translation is CASSLVGGVYNEQFF.

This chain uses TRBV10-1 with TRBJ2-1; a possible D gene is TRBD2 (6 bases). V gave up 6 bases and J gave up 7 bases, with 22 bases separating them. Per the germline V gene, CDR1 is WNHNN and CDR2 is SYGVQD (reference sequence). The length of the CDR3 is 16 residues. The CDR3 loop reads CASRTPGLRPGNEQFF. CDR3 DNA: TGCGCCAGCAGGACACCGGGACTCCGCCCGGGGAATGAGCAGTTCTTC.

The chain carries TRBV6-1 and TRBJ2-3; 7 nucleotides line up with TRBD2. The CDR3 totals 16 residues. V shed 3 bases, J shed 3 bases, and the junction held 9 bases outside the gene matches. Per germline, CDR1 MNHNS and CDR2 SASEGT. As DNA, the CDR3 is TGTGCCAGCAGTGAGGTTGGCGGGGGAAGGACAGATACGCAGTATTTT. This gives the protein CASSEVGGGRTDTQYF.

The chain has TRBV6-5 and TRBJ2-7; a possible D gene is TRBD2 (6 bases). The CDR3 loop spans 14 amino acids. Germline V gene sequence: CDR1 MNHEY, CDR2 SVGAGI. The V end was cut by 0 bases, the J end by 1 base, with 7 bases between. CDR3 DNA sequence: TGTGCCAGCAGTTACTCGAGCGGGTCCTACGAGCAGTACTTC. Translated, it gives CASSYSSGSYEQYF.

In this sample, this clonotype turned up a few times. CDR3 in amino acids: CASSFWENYGYTF. DNA for the CDR3: TGTGCCAGCAGCTTTTGGGAGAACTATGGCTACACCTTC. This chain joins TRBV7-2 and TRBJ1-2; D gene ambiguous. The CDR3 is 13 residues long. Germline V gene data show CDR1 as SGHTA and CDR2 as FQGNSA. Trimming removed 3 bases from V and 2 bases from J, with 7 bases in between.

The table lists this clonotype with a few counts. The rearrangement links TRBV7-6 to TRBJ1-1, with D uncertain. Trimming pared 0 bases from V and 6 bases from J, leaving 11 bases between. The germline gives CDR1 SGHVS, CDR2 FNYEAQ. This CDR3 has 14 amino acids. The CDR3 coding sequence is TGTGCCAGCAGCTTAGCGCCGGGGTTCGCTGAAGCTTTCTTT. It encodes CASSLAPGFAEAFF.

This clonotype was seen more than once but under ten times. The chain's CDR3 is CASKGGGRSSYNSPLHF. In DNA form, the CDR3 reads TGTGCCAGCAAGGGGGGAGGGCGGAGCTCCTATAATTCACCCCTCCACTTT. The chain combines TRBV6-6 with TRBJ1-6; tentative D call: TRBD1 (6 bases). V shed 7 bases and J shed 0 bases, with 16 bases lying between them. The germline V gene encodes CDR1 MNHNY and CDR2 SVGAGI (reference sequence). This CDR3 region has 17 residues.

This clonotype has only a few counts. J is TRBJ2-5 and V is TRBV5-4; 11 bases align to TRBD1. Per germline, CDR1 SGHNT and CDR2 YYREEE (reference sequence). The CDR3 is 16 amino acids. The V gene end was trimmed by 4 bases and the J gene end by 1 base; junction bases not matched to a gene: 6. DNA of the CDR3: TGTGCCAGCAGCCGACAGGACAGGGGGCTCCAAGAGACCCAGTACTTC. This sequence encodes CASSRQDRGLQETQYF.

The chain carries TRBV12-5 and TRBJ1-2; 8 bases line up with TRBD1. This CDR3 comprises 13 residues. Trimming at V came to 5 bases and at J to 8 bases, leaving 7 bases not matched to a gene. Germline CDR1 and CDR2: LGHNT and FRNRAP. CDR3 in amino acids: CASGLGQGEGYTF. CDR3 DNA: TGTGCTAGTGGTCTCGGACAGGGAGAAGGCTACACCTTC.

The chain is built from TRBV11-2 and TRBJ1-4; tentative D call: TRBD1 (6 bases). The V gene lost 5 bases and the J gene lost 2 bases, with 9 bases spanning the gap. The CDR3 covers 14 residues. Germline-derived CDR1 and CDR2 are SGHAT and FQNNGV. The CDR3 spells CASSTGYTNEKLFF. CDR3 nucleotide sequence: TGTGCCAGCAGCACAGGGTATACTAATGAAAAACTGTTTTTT.

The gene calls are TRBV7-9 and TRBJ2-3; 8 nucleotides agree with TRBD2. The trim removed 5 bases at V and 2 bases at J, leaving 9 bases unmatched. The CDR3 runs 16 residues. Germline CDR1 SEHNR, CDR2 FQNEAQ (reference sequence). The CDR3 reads CASSTRTSLFTDTQYF. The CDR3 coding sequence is TGTGCCAGCAGCACCCGGACTAGCCTATTCACAGATACGCAGTATTTT.

The DNA for the CDR3 is TGTGCCAGCAGCCAAGCAGGGGCCCGGAGGGCTTTCTTT. Protein: CASSQAGARRAFF. The chain uses TRBV14 and TRBJ1-1, with D possibly TRBD1 on 6 matching bases. The V end was cut by 1 base, the J end by 11 bases, with 14 bases between. The CDR3 spans 13 residues. Per germline, CDR1 SGHDN and CDR2 FVKESK.

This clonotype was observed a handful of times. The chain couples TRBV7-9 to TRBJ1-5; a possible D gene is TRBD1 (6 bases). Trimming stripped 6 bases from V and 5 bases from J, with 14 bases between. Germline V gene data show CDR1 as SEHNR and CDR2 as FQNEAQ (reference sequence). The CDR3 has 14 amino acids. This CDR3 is CASSQTGFDQPQHF. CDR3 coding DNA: TGTGCCAGCAGTCAAACAGGGTTTGATCAGCCCCAGCATTTT.

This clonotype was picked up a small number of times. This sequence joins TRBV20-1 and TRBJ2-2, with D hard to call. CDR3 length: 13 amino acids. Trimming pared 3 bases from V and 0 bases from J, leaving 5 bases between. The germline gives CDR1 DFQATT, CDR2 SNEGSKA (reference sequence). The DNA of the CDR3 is TGCAGTGCTAGCCTGGCGAACACCGGGGAGCTGTTTTTT. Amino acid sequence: CSASLANTGELFF.